This T cell receptor beta chain is from a study of PD-L1 blockade in urothelial cancer. The assay was immunoSEQ multiplex PCR, and TCRdb's table has in-frame clones only and misses some. The repertoire holds over 70,000 clones, over 80% seen once, with around 8.1% in the top ten. This clone was observed once. V lost 4 bases and J lost 6; bases outside the gene matches: 8. CDR3 length: 16 amino acids. Looked up from germline, CDR1 is SGDLS and CDR2 is YYNGEE. Time point described: peripheral blood 6 weeks after treatment start. This rearrangement joins TRBV9 to TRBJ2-1, with 12 bases aligning to TRBD2. The specimen was PBMCs, collected around atezolizumab (anti-PD-L1) treatment. This clonotype was obtained from a man aged 65 to 85 with urothelial cancer. This CDR3 reads CASSPRTSGEANEQFF. CDR3 in DNA: TGTGCCAGCAGCCCTCGGACTAGCGGGGAGGCCAATGAGCAGTTCTTC.